This TCR beta chain stems from a study of identifying expanded T cells in peripheral blood. Sequencing was performed with immunoSEQ multiplex PCR; in TCRdb, only in-frame clones are kept and a portion is missing. The data show approximately 130,000 clones, roughly 84% seen once. The germline V gene encodes CDR1 MNHEY and CDR2 SVGAGI. Between the trimmed V and J ends, which lost 0 bases and 4 bases, there was a span of 8 bases. The CDR3 sequence is 14 residues long. No infections or other immune events were documented during collection. Comments on this clone: Its cognate antigen is unknown.

General observations from the study: About 1.2 clones differed between technical replicates, versus roughly 17 and 20 over time. Clone count variance between roughly 2-week samples rose with total template count.

The chain combines TRBV6-5 with TRBJ2-3; D is possibly TRBD1 (5 bases). Material: blood. This clonotype originated in a person between 18 and 75 years old in good health. CDR3 sequence reads: CASSYSGRADTQYF. The CDR3 coding sequence is TGTGCCAGCAGTTACTCGGGCAGGGCAGATACGCAGTATTTT.